The clone carrying this T cell receptor beta chain was detected many times. The data stem from a study of naive and memory T cell subsets. Germline V lookup: CDR1 MNHNS, CDR2 SASEGT. The CDR3 loop spans 15 amino acids. With 6 bases removed from V and 1 base from J, the gap between germline ends came to 14 bases. An equimolar mix of two oligonucleotides served as the beta constant-region primer for TRBC1 and TRBC2. TCRdb re-derived calls from the UMI-ligation and nested PCR reads in MiXCR, one entry per CDR3 protein. The table shows 100,000 or so distinct CDR3 sequences, with 6% to 7.5% occurring only once.

The TCR sequence derives from a human donor in good health. The sequencing sample was made of central memory CD4+ T cells from blood. J is TRBJ2-3 and V is TRBV6-1, with D possibly being TRBD1 (6 bases). The CDR3 DNA follows: TGTGCCAGCAGGGACCTGGGGGCTGGCACAGATACGCAGTATTTT. As protein: CASRDLGAGTDTQYF.